A selection of T cell receptor beta chains follows, all from one sample in a study of T-cell reconstitution after alpha-beta-depleted transplantation in children. TCRdb re-called the PCR reads with MiXCR, one entry per CDR3 protein. This sample has over 550,000 distinct CDR3 sequences, with roughly 10% found just once. The material was PBMCs from the stem cell graft donor, obtained from the stem cell graft. The receptor set was obtained from a human donor who donated a stem cell graft to a child with acute myeloid leukemia. The CDR3 runs from the conserved cysteine through the conserved F or W. Fields, in order: J gene, V gene, CDR3 protein.

>TRBJ2-1|TRBV5-1
CASSSQGLAEYNEQFF
>TRBJ2-4|TRBV20-1
CSAPPGVQGNIQYF
>TRBJ2-7|TRBV7-2
CASSSQREASYEQYF
>TRBJ2-1|TRBV7-9
CASSLAGRAGTYNEQFF
>TRBJ2-3|TRBV20-1
CSARVGAGADTQYF
>TRBJ2-5|TRBV6-5
CASSYSGTEQETQYF
>TRBJ2-7|TRBV29-1
CSVETREEPYEQYF
>TRBJ2-7|TRBV30
CAWRYDTTALEQYF
>TRBJ2-5|TRBV20-1
CSATLNRAETQYF
>TRBJ1-6|TRBV7-8
CASSLGGWNSPLHF
>TRBJ2-2|TRBV12-3/TRBV12-4
CASSSGQGATGELFF
>TRBJ2-7|TRBV28
CASSFGQVTNEQYF
>TRBJ1-2|TRBV5-6
CASSPRVNAVGGYTF
>TRBJ2-7|TRBV29-1
CSVRSRQGPDEQYF
>TRBJ2-1|TRBV29-1
CSAWWRDNEQFF
>TRBJ2-7|TRBV29-1
CSVLTGGRVYEQYF
>TRBJ2-7|TRBV20-1
CSARDLLRLAGVEQYF
>TRBJ2-1|TRBV6-2/TRBV6-3
CASQGDRYNEQFF
>TRBJ1-5|TRBV9
CASSVGGNNQPQHF
>TRBJ1-6|TRBV2
CASRDDAREGSPLHF
>TRBJ2-7|TRBV5-1
CASSLMLRRAEQYF
>TRBJ1-6|TRBV7-8
CASSSSDNRGRSSPLHF
>TRBJ2-1|TRBV7-2
CASSSGLAGSLGVF
>TRBJ1-6|TRBV5-4
CASSAPGSPLHF
>TRBJ2-7|TRBV6-2/TRBV6-3
CASSSSTGPSSYEQYF
>TRBJ1-1|TRBV12-3/TRBV12-4
CASTDTGMDTEAFF
>TRBJ2-1|TRBV12-3/TRBV12-4
CASSSSGRGYNEQFF
>TRBJ2-7|TRBV7-9
CASSSGSEQYF
>TRBJ2-1|TRBV27
CASSGPGSEQFF
>TRBJ1-2|TRBV27
CASSFGQFNYGYTF